This T cell receptor beta chain is from a study of CD8+ T cells in alopecia areata. Notes on this clone: Its antigen is currently unknown.

Documented treatment: oral pan-JAK inhibitor, 5-10 mg twice daily. Whole-study results and caveats: Under tofacitinib, fewer expanded CD8+ clones appeared among the top 100 scalp clones.

TCR sequencing used cDNA made by reverse transcription of extracted RNA. Generated by immunoSEQ multiplex PCR, the TCRdb table keeps only in-frame clones and is missing some. The sample lists fewer than 250,000 clones, around two fifths seen once, with 2% to 3% in the top ten. The starting material was CD4+ T cells sorted from blood, obtained at approximately week 37, from a patient treated with tofacitinib. This sequence was found in a human donor with alopecia areata.

The CDR3 DNA reads as TGCGCCAGCAGCCAAGATGTTGGGGTCGGTGCGACTAATGAAAAACTGTTTTTT. This gives the protein CASSQDVGVGATNEKLFF. The rearrangement uses TRBV4-1 and TRBJ1-4; the D is unclear. V was clipped by 0 bases and J by 2 bases, with 16 bases between them. The CDR3 totals 18 residues. Per the germline V gene, CDR1 is MGHRA and CDR2 is YSYEKL.